The following is a T cell receptor beta chain sequence with its context. Its antigen is unidentified. There are 15 residues in the CDR3. The V gene's germline CDR1 is SGHAT and CDR2 FQNNGV. V trimming: 5 bases; J trimming: 4 bases; junction bases outside the gene matches: 7. The sample belongs to a study of cytomegalovirus exposure and HLA in healthy donors. Study-level findings and limits: As immune exposure information, only CMV serostatus was available. When analyzed later, the rates of TCR association showed variation by HLA locus, with DRB1 the most and HLA-C the fewest. In a later analysis, compared with equally common non-associated chains, HLA-associated beta chains were more expanded. Follow-up analysis later connected one missense variant in DCLRE1C with trimming of TCR beta V- and J-genes.

The primer mix had 60 Vbeta and 13 Jbeta primers. Sequenced by immunoSEQ multiplex PCR; TCRdb stores in-frame clones only, minus some. The sample carries 90,000 to 120,000 clones, more than 70% recorded once. The source of this sequence is a man younger than 40 in good health and CMV-seronegative. The chain carries TRBV11-2 and TRBJ2-1; TRBD1 agrees at 8 bases. The sample comprised PBMCs. CDR3 nucleotides: TGTGCCAGCAGCCAGGGGGCCCTCCTTTACAATGAGCAGTTCTTC. This translates into CASSQGALLYNEQFF.